This T cell receptor beta chain was recorded in a study of shared clonotypes between healthy human individuals. V dropped 5 bases and J dropped 6 bases, with 14 bases sitting between them. Germline V lookup: CDR1 SGHAT, CDR2 FQNNGV. The CDR3 is made up of 13 amino acids. CD45RO negativity and positive selection for CCR7 defined naive CD8 cells, a population that excluded terminally differentiated effector memory CD45RA+ cells. Method: immunoSEQ multiplex PCR; TCRdb's copy keeps in-frame clones and lacks some. This table has about 2,200,000 clones, roughly 91% appearing once. This chain uses TRBV11-2 with TRBJ2-7, with D uncertain. This receptor was taken from a man in his late teens or twenties in good health. Some clones in this sample may be carry-over from other donors' samples. Sequenced: naive CD8+ T cells from PBMCs. The chain's CDR3 is CASSPLRAFEQYF. The CDR3 nucleotides read TGTGCCAGCAGCCCCTTAAGGGCTTTCGAGCAGTACTTC.